One sample yielded the 25 T cell receptor beta chains listed below, sequenced in a study of tumor T cells in aggressive B-cell lymphoma. Generated by immunoSEQ multiplex PCR, the TCRdb table keeps only in-frame clones and is missing some. The data contain 6,000 to 8,500 clones, 82% of them seen just once; the ten biggest clones take up 2.7%. Specimen: tumor tissue. These receptors originate from an adult with diffuse large B cell lymphoma.

The sample holds a few counts of this clone. V usage is TRBV11-2 and J usage is TRBJ2-2, with D hard to call. The germline V gene has CDR1 SGHAT and CDR2 FQNNGV. V lost 5 bases and J lost 4, with 14 bases in between. The CDR3 spans 15 residues. Here the CDR3 DNA reads TGTGCCAGCAGCGGATTGGTGAGGTCCACCGGGGAGCTGTTTTTT. Translating it yields CASSGLVRSTGELFF.

A note on this clone: The germline gene is not matched at one end of the junction; a read error may be the cause. This chain uses TRBV15 with TRBJ2-2, with D possibly being TRBD1 (6 bases). CDR1 and CDR2 (germline): LNHNV, YYDKDF (reference sequence). The CDR3 runs 15 residues. CDR3 residues: CATSRERGNAGELFF. The CDR3 region has the DNA TGTGCTACCAGCAGAGAGAGGGGGAACGCCGGGGAGCTGTTTTTT.

This chain joins TRBV9 and TRBJ2-1; 10 positions agree with TRBD2. After removal of 3 bases from V and 4 bases from J, the junction contained 16 bases not matched to a gene. Germline V gene data show CDR1 as SGDLS and CDR2 as YYNGEE. The CDR3 is 19 residues long. In nucleotides, the CDR3 is TGTGCCAGCAGCGAGGAGCTTTGGGCTAGCGGGAGTGGGTACAATGAGCAGTTCTTC. It encodes CASSEELWASGSGYNEQFF. The full variable domain, its missing parts supplied by reference TRBV9 and TRBJ2-1, is DSGVTQTPKHLITATGQRVTLRCSPRSGDLSVYWYQQSLDQGLQFLIQYYNGEERAKGNILERFSAQQFPDLHSELNLSSLELGDSALYFCASSEELWASGSGYNEQFFGPGTRLTVL.

V gene TRBV10-3 combines with J gene TRBJ1-2, with a weak D call TRBD1 (5 bases). The CDR3 has 13 residues. Trimming shortened V by 3 bases and J by 8 bases, and 13 bases separated the two germline ends. The V gene's germline CDR1 is ENHRY and CDR2 SYGVKD. CDR3 in DNA: TGTGCCATCAGTGAAGACAGTAAGAGGGGCTACACCTTC. It codes for CAISEDSKRGYTF.

The chain couples TRBV7-9 to TRBJ2-2; TRBD2 agrees at 7 bases. V shed 5 bases and J 0 bases; nucleotides not matched to a gene: 15. The V gene's germline CDR1 is SEHNR and CDR2 FQNEAQ (reference sequence). The CDR3 has 19 residues. CDR3 protein: CASSDPSGTTFANTGELFF. As DNA, the CDR3 is TGTGCCAGCAGCGACCCCTCTGGGACTACTTTCGCGAACACCGGGGAGCTGTTTTTT.

A single count supports this clone. The chain employs TRBV9 and TRBJ1-2; D is perhaps TRBD1 (6 bases). The CDR3 runs to 15 residues. Trimming cost V 2 bases and J 8 bases, with 19 bases left between them. Germline V gives CDR1 SGDLS, CDR2 YYNGEE. The DNA for the CDR3 is TGTGCCAGCAGCGTTTACGGCGGGGGGCTTATAGGCTACACCTTC. Translating it yields CASSVYGGGLIGYTF. The entire variable domain, with the rest obtained from reference TRBV9 and TRBJ1-2, is as follows: DSGVTQTPKHLITATGQRVTLRCSPRSGDLSVYWYQQSLDQGLQFLIQYYNGEERAKGNILERFSAQQFPDLHSELNLSSLELGDSALYFCASSVYGGGLIGYTFGSGTRLTVV.

The V gene is TRBV19, the J gene TRBJ1-5; 10 bases match TRBD1. The V gene's germline CDR1 is LNHDA and CDR2 SQIVND (reference sequence). This CDR3 contains 14 residues. With 6 bases clipped from V and 7 bases from J, the junction kept 6 bases outside the gene matches. The DNA for the CDR3 is TGTGCCAGTAGGGACAGGGGGTATTTCCAGCCCCAGCATTTT. The encoded protein is CASRDRGYFQPQHF.

V usage is TRBV9 and J usage is TRBJ1-5; no definite D call. Deletions cut 0 bases from V and 3 bases from J, with 4 bases between. The CDR3 consists of 13 residues. Germline CDR1 and CDR2: SGDLS and YYNGEE. The CDR3 DNA sequence: TGTGCCAGCAGCGTAGGTAACAATCAGCCCCAGCATTTT. Encoded protein: CASSVGNNQPQHF.

This clone was seen only once. The rearrangement joins TRBV27 to TRBJ2-1, with TRBD2 matching 16 bases. The length of the CDR3 is 17 residues. CDR1 and CDR2 (germline): MNHEY, SMNVEV (reference sequence). The V segment lost 6 bases and the J segment 8 bases; nucleotides outside the gene matches: 10. The CDR3 DNA reads TGTGCCAGCAGCCCAATCGGGACTAGCGGGGGGGTTTATGAGCAGTTCTTC. This gives the protein CASSPIGTSGGVYEQFF.

The V gene is TRBV14, the J gene TRBJ2-7; D gene uncertain. The V end was cut by 2 bases, the J end by 3 bases, with 8 bases between. The V gene's germline CDR1 is SGHDN and CDR2 FVKESK. The length of the CDR3 is 13 residues. Written as DNA, the CDR3 is TGTGCCAGCAGCCAAACCCACAGCTACGAGCAGTACGTC. Translating it yields CASSQTHSYEQYV.

The chain couples TRBV7-9 to TRBJ2-1; D unresolved. CDR3 length: 14 residues. V lost 8 bases and J 5 bases, leaving 16 bases between the germline ends. Germline V gene sequence: CDR1 SEHNR, CDR2 FQNEAQ (reference sequence). The CDR3 DNA sequence: TGTGCCAGCTACCTTTCCGGCGGAGACAATGAGCAGTTCTTC. Its protein is CASYLSGGDNEQFF.

The chain recombines TRBV9 with TRBJ2-7; 8 bases fit TRBD1. Germline CDR1 is SGDLS and CDR2 is YYNGEE. V lost 0 bases, J lost 3 bases, and 2 bases stayed unmatched. The CDR3 has 14 residues. The CDR3 here is CASSVAGGYYEQYF. CDR3 DNA: TGTGCCAGCAGCGTAGCAGGGGGCTACTACGAGCAGTACTTC. The full variable domain, its missing parts supplied by reference TRBV9 and TRBJ2-7, is DSGVTQTPKHLITATGQRVTLRCSPRSGDLSVYWYQQSLDQGLQFLIQYYNGEERAKGNILERFSAQQFPDLHSELNLSSLELGDSALYFCASSVAGGYYEQYFGPGTRLTVT.

This clone was counted a few times. The chain carries TRBV27 and TRBJ2-7; 12 nucleotides match TRBD2. Germline V gene sequence: CDR1 MNHEY, CDR2 SMNVEV (reference sequence). CDR3 length: 15 residues. Germline trimming cut 8 bases from V and 4 bases from J; bases unmatched to any gene: 9. This chain's CDR3 is CASFKTSGSIYEQYF. As DNA, the CDR3 is TGTGCCAGCTTTAAGACTAGCGGGAGTATATACGAGCAGTACTTC.

The V and J genes are TRBV6-5 and TRBJ1-2, with 9 bases lining up with TRBD1. Germline values: CDR1 MNHEY, CDR2 SVGAGI. CDR3 length: 15 amino acids. J lost 2 bases, V lost 2 bases, and 3 bases had no gene match. The chain's CDR3 is CASSYGGQGNYGYTF. The CDR3 DNA reads TGTGCCAGCAGTTACGGCGGACAGGGGAACTATGGCTACACCTTC.

The chain joins TRBV9 to TRBJ1-5; a weak D match, TRBD1 (6 bases). This CDR3 spans 13 amino acids. Germline CDR1 and CDR2: SGDLS and YYNGEE. Trimming shortened V by 3 bases and J by 9 bases, and 13 bases separated the two germline ends. The CDR3 bases are TGTGCCAGCAGCGGAGAGGGGGTTAGGCCCCAGCATTTT. This sequence encodes CASSGEGVRPQHF.

The CDR3 loop reads CASSLFRGQETQYF. Here the CDR3 DNA reads TGTGCCAGCAGCTTATTCAGGGGCCAAGAGACCCAGTACTTC. The rearrangement uses TRBV5-5 and TRBJ2-5; possible D gene TRBD1, 6 bases. V dropped 2 bases and J dropped 1 base, with 9 bases sitting between them. Germline-derived CDR1 and CDR2 are SGHKS and YYEKEE (reference sequence). The CDR3 sequence is 14 residues long.

The rearrangement links TRBV5-1 to TRBJ2-7; 7 positions match TRBD1. This CDR3 comprises 13 residues. Germline CDR1 SGHRS, CDR2 YFSETQ. The ends lost 2 bases at V and 4 bases at J; junction bases unmatched: 3. CDR3 in amino acids: CASSLGTEYEQYF. The CDR3 region has the DNA TGCGCCAGCAGCTTAGGGACAGAGTACGAGCAGTACTTC.

The chain couples TRBV9 to TRBJ1-1, with TRBD1 as a possible D gene (6 bases). V shed 3 bases and J shed 1 base, with 13 bases lying between them. This CDR3 spans 15 amino acids. Germline CDR1 is SGDLS and CDR2 is YYNGEE. CDR3 amino acids: CASSGPTGTNTEAFF. In nucleotides, the CDR3 is TGTGCCAGCAGCGGACCCACAGGGACGAACACTGAAGCTTTCTTT.

This sequence joins TRBV27 and TRBJ1-2, with TRBD1 matching 8 bases. The CDR3 sequence is 14 residues long. Germline loops: CDR1 MNHEY, CDR2 SMNVEV (reference sequence). V dropped 5 bases and J dropped 3; count of bases not matched to a gene: 5. The CDR3, as DNA: TGTGCCAGCAGTGGGGGACAGGCCTACTATGGCTACACCTTC. It encodes CASSGGQAYYGYTF.

CDR3 DNA sequence: TGCGCCAGCAGCCCTCTGCTACAGGGGGCTGGGCAGCCCCAGCATTTT. Encoded protein: CASSPLLQGAGQPQHF. The chain employs TRBV4-1 and TRBJ1-5; 9 nucleotides align to TRBD1. Germline assignment: CDR1 MGHRA and CDR2 YSYEKL. The CDR3 is 16 residues long. The junction had 11 bases not matched to a gene; V was cut back by 4 bases and J by 7 bases.

This chain joins TRBV5-1 and TRBJ2-3; TRBD1 aligns across 10 bases. The CDR3 has 16 residues. V was clipped by 0 bases and J by 2 bases; unmatched bases: 3. Germline assignment: CDR1 SGHRS and CDR2 YFSETQ. This CDR3 reads CASSLDGTGATDTQYF. In nucleotides, the CDR3 is TGCGCCAGCAGCTTGGACGGGACAGGGGCCACAGATACGCAGTATTTT. Full variable domain (outside the CDR3, taken from reference TRBV5-1 and TRBJ2-3): KAGVTQTPRYLIKTRGQQVTLSCSPISGHRSVSWYQQTPGQGLQFLFEYFSETQRNKGNFPGRFSGRQFSNSRSEMNVSTLELGDSALYLCASSLDGTGATDTQYFGPGTRLTVL.

The CDR3 DNA reads as TGTGCCTGGAGGGCCCACGGGGACAATGAGCAGTTCTTC. Its protein is CAWRAHGDNEQFF. This chain joins TRBV30 and TRBJ2-1; tentative D call: TRBD2 (5 bases). The CDR3 is 13 residues long. Trimming took 3 bases from V and 5 from J, leaving 11 bases between them. The V gene's germline CDR1 is GTSNPN and CDR2 SVGIG (reference sequence).

The CDR3, as DNA: TGCGCCAGCAGCTGGGCCCTAGCGGGAGGACCACAAGAGACCCAGTACTTC. Protein product: CASSWALAGGPQETQYF. The V call is TRBV5-1, the J call TRBJ2-5, with 11 bases identical to TRBD2. Germline V CDR1 and CDR2: SGHRS, YFSETQ. V dropped 3 bases and J dropped 2; count of bases not matched to a gene: 9. The CDR3 length is 17 residues.

The V and J genes are TRBV7-9 and TRBJ1-2; 10 positions match TRBD1. CDR3 length: 17 residues. CDR1 is SEHNR and CDR2 is FQNEAQ in the germline V gene (reference sequence). Trimming cost V 4 bases and J 4 bases; bases outside gene matches: 12. In DNA, the CDR3 is TGTGCCAGCAGCTCTCAACCGGGACAGGGGATTATCTATGGCTACACCTTC. Protein: CASSSQPGQGIIYGYTF.

The chain is built from TRBV4-1 and TRBJ2-2; D is undetermined. Germline assignment: CDR1 MGHRA and CDR2 YSYEKL. The V and J ends lost 0 bases and 4 bases respectively, with 6 bases between them. The CDR3 runs to 14 residues. The chain's CDR3 is CASSQDTSTGELFF. CDR3 bases: TGCGCCAGCAGCCAAGATACGAGCACCGGGGAGCTGTTTTTT.